This TCR beta chain originates from a study of blood T cell repertoires in COVID-19. V lost 6 bases, J lost 6 bases, and 13 bases lay in between. Germline V lookup: CDR1 LGHNA, CDR2 YNFKEQ. This CDR3 has 13 residues. Per the study methods: It was from reference gene primer amplification that nucleated cell counts were estimated. The assay was immunoSEQ multiplex PCR, and TCRdb's table has in-frame clones only and misses some. V, J and clone size derive from that table, while D and trimming were established from the DNA sequence. Found here are some 200,000 clones, 82% of them singletons; the top ten hold approximately 12%.

The sample was peripheral blood. V gene TRBV4-2 combines with J gene TRBJ2-3; D may be TRBD2 (5 bases). The clonotype was recovered from a woman aged 40 to 50 with acute or convalescent COVID-19. The DNA of the CDR3 is TGTGCCAGCAGAAACAGCCCTAGCGATACGCAGTATTTT. It is translated as CASRNSPSDTQYF.